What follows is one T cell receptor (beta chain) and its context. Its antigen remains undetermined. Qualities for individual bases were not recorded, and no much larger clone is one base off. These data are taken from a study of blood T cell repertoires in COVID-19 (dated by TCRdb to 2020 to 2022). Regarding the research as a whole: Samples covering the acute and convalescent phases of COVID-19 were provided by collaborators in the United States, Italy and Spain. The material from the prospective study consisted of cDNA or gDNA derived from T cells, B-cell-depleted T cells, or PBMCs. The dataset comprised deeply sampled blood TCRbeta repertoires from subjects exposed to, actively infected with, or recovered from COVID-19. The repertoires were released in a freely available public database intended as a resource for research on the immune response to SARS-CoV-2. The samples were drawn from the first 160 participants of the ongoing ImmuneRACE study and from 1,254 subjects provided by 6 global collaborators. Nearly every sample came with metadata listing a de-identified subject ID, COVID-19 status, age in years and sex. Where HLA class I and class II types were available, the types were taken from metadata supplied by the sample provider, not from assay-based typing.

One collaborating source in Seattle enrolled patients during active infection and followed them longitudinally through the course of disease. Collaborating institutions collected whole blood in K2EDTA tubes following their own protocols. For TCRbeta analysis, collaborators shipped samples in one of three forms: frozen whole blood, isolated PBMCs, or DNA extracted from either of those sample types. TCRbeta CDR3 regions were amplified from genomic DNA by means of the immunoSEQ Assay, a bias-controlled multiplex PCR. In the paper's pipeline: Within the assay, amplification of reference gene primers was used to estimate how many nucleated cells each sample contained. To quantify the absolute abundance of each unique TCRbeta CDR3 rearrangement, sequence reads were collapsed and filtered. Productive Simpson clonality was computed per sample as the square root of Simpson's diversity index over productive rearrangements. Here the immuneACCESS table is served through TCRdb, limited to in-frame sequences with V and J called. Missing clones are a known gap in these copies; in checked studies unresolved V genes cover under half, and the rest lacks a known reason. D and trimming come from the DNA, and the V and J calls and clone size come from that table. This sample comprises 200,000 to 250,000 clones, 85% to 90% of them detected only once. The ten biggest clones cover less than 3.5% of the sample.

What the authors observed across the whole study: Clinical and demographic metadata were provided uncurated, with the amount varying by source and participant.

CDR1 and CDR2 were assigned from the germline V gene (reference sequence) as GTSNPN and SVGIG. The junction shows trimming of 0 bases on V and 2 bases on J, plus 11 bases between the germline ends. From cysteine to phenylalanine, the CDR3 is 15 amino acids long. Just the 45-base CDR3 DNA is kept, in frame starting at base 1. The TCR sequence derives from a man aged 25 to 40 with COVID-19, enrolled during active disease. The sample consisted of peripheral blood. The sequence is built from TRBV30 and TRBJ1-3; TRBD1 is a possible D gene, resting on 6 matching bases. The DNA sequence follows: TGTGCCTGGAGTGTACCACAGGGTCCTGGAAACACCATATATTTT. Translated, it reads CAWSVPQGPGNTIYF. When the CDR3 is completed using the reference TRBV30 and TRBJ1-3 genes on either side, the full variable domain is SQTIHQWPATLVQPVGSPLSLECTVEGTSNPNLYWYRQAAGRGLQLLFYSVGIGQISSEVPQNLSASRPQDRQFILSSKKLLLSDSGFYLCAWSVPQGPGNTIYFGEGSWLTVV.